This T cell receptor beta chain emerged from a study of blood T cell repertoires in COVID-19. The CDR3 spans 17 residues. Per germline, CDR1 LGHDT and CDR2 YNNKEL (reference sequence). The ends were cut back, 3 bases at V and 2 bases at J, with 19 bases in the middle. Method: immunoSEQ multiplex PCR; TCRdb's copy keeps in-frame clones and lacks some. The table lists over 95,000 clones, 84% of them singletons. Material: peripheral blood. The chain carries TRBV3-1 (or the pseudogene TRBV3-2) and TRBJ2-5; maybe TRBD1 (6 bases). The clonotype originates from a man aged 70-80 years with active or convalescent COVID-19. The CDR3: CASSHDRFPSLQETQYF. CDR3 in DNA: TGTGCCAGCAGCCACGACAGGTTCCCATCACTTCAAGAGACCCAGTACTTC.